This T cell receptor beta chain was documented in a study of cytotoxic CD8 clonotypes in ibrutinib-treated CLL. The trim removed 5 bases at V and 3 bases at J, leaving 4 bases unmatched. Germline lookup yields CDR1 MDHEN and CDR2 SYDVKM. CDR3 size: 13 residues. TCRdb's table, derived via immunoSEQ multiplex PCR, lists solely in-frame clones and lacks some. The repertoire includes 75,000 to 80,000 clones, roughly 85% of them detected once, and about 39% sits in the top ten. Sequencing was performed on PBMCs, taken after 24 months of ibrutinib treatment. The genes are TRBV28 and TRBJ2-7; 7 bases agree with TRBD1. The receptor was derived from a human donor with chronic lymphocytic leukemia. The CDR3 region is CASSNRGYYEQYF. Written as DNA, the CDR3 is TGTGCCAGCAGTAACAGGGGCTACTACGAGCAGTACTTC.